This passage covers 16 T cell receptor beta chains from one sample sequenced in a study of tumor and adjacent non-tumor tissue in lung cancer. TCRbeta libraries were built with three rounds of nested PCR, modified from ARM-PCR. MiXCR, run by TCRdb on the multiplex PCR reads, gives a single entry per CDR3 protein. The sample holds around 74,000 distinct CDR3 sequences, around 70% seen once. No cell sorting was done before RNA was extracted from the tissue. This non-tumor lung sample came from over 3 cm beyond the tumor edge. Sequences were obtained from distant non-tumor lung tissue. The receptors stem from a woman in her fifties or sixties with non-small cell lung cancer.

Remarks on this clonotype: At one end the junction does not follow the germline gene, possibly because of a read error. The gene calls are TRBV29-1 and TRBJ2-1; 8 bases map to TRBD2. Germline V gene lookup returns CDR1 SQVTM and CDR2 ANQGSEA. The CDR3 loop spans 13 amino acids. The CDR3 spells CNGGGGVYNEQFF. The DNA of the CDR3 is TGTAACGGGGGGGGAGGCGTCTACAATGAGCAGTTCTTC.

This clonotype was detected ten times or more. The chain recombines TRBV10-3 with TRBJ2-1; D ambiguous. The CDR3 runs 15 residues. The V end was cut by 7 bases, the J end by 6 bases, with 19 bases between. Germline loops: CDR1 ENHRY, CDR2 SYGVKD. This CDR3 is CAIKMPHSNSNEQFF. CDR3 nucleotide sequence: TGTGCCATCAAAATGCCACACAGTAACAGCAATGAGCAGTTCTTC.

Turning to this clonotype: A much bigger clone sits one base away, suggesting this may be a read error. The chain joins TRBV10-1 to TRBJ1-3, with unresolved D. The CDR3 extends over 14 amino acids. Trimming removed 7 bases from V and 11 bases from J, with 21 bases in between. Germline V lookup: CDR1 WNHNN, CDR2 SYGVQD (reference sequence). CDR3 coding DNA: TGCGCCAGCACATCGAACACCAAACCCTCAGCCATATATTTT. Translation: CASTSNTKPSAIYF.

This clonotype has just a few counts. Since a much larger clone is just one base distant, this may be a read error. The chain joins TRBV20-1 to TRBJ1-1; unclear D gene. Germline V gene data show CDR1 as DFQATT and CDR2 as SNEGSKA (reference sequence). The CDR3 runs to 14 residues. Here the CDR3 DNA reads TGCAATGCTAGACTTTTAACTAGGGACACTGAAGCTTTCTTT. The encoded protein is CNARLLTRDTEAFF.

On this clonotype: Mismatch with germline at one junction end may stem from a read error. The chain joins TRBV28 to TRBJ1-5, with D maybe TRBD1 (5 bases). The CDR3 covers 14 residues. The germline V gene has CDR1 MDHEN and CDR2 SYDVKM. This CDR3 is CASSSGVSNQPQHF. As DNA, the CDR3 is TGTGCCAGTAGTTCGGGGGTGAGCAATCAGCCCCAGCATTTT.

This clonotype has only a few counts. One end of the junction varies from germline; a read error may be responsible. This chain links TRBV12-5 with TRBJ1-5; 7 bases agree with TRBD1. Germline-derived CDR1 and CDR2 are LGHNT and FRNRAP. The CDR3 is 14 amino acids. CDR3 amino acids: CVSGGQVSNQPQHF. The CDR3 DNA is TGTGTTAGTGGAGGACAGGTTAGCAATCAGCCCCAGCATTTT.

To note about this clonotype: The conserved phenylalanine or tryptophan normally closing the CDR3 is absent here, so this likely arose from a read error. The chain combines TRBV20-1 with TRBJ2-1; D is undetermined. With 0 bases removed from V and 5 bases from J, the gap between germline ends came to 8 bases. This CDR3 has 13 amino acids. CDR1 is DFQATT, CDR2 SNEGSKA, per germline (reference sequence). Written as DNA, the CDR3 is TGCAGTGCTAGAGATCCCGGTCACAATGAGCAGTTCCTC. This codes for CSARDPGHNEQFL.

The chain is built from TRBV5-8 and TRBJ1-1; no reliable D call. Germline V gene lookup returns CDR1 SGHTS and CDR2 YDEGEE. The CDR3 spans 15 residues. The germline V and J ends were trimmed by 1 base and 6 bases, with 16 bases remaining between them. The CDR3, as DNA: TGTGCCAGCAGCTTGAAGGGAACGGTTCGCGCTGAAGCTTTCTTT. It codes for CASSLKGTVRAEAFF.

Note on this clonotype: Being one base from a much bigger clone, this may be a read error. The chain has TRBV20-1 and TRBJ1-5, with TRBD1 matching over 7 bases. The CDR3 runs 12 residues. Germline V gene data show CDR1 as DFQATT and CDR2 as SNEGSKA (reference sequence). J lost 4 bases, V lost 7 bases, and 4 bases had no gene match. In DNA, the CDR3 is TGCAGTGTCCTGACAGGGAATCAGCCCCAGCATTTT. Amino acids: CSVLTGNQPQHF.

Regarding this clonotype: This clone may be a read error of a much larger clone one base away. V usage is TRBV14 and J usage is TRBJ2-5; D gene ambiguous. This CDR3 contains 16 residues. CDR1 is SGHDN, CDR2 FVKESK, per germline. The CDR3 protein is CGSSQAMKNKEETQYF. In nucleotides, the CDR3 is TGTGGCAGCAGCCAAGCGATGAAAAATAAGGAGGAGACCCAGTACTTC.

As concerns this clonotype: This may be a read error, as it is one base from a much larger clone. The CDR3 end shows no conserved phenylalanine or tryptophan, and so a read error is likely. The rearrangement joins TRBV4-2 to TRBJ2-1; D tentatively reads TRBD1 or TRBD2 (5 bases each). Trimming removed 4 bases at V and 10 bases at J, with 14 bases between. Germline CDR1 reads LGHNA; CDR2 reads YNFKEQ. The CDR3 is made up of 13 amino acids. The CDR3 sequence is CASSLSGPVEQFI. CDR3 nucleotide sequence: TGTGCCAGCAGCCTCTCGGGGCCCGTAGAGCAGTTCATC.

As regards this clonotype: A single base separates this from a much larger clone, so it may be a read error. The CDR3 DNA reads as TGCGCCAGCAGCCAAGATCGAAGTCAACCTTTGGTTTTCTTT. Residues: CASSQDRSQPLVFF. This chain links TRBV4-1 with TRBJ1-1, with no clear D. Germline V gene lookup returns CDR1 MGHRA and CDR2 YSYEKL. The CDR3 spans 14 residues. Deletions cut 0 bases from V and 13 bases from J, with 18 bases between.

With respect to this clonotype: The conserved final phenylalanine or tryptophan is absent from the CDR3, which likely points to a read error. The chain uses TRBV29-1 and TRBJ2-3; D perhaps matches TRBD2 (6 bases). The CDR3 contains 13 residues. The germline V and J ends were trimmed by 4 bases and 2 bases, with 10 bases remaining between them. From germline, CDR1 is SQVTM and CDR2 ANQGSEA. The CDR3 sequence: CSVVGGPTDTQYL. The CDR3 nucleotides are TGCAGCGTTGTGGGGGGTCCCACAGATACGCAGTATTTA.

As to this clonotype: This CDR3 fails to terminate in the conserved phenylalanine or tryptophan, so it likely reflects a read error. The chain carries TRBV20-1 and TRBJ2-3; TRBD1 is a possible D gene (5 bases). Germline V gene sequence: CDR1 DFQATT, CDR2 SNEGSKA (reference sequence). The CDR3 spans 15 residues. Between the trimmed V and J ends, which lost 4 bases and 1 base, there was a span of 15 bases. CDR3 bases: TGCAGTGCTACCGGACAAACAGCTCGCACAGATACGCAGTATTTA. Protein sequence: CSATGQTARTDTQYL.

About this clonotype: This CDR3 fails to terminate in the conserved phenylalanine or tryptophan, so it likely reflects a read error. The DNA is omitted, as the CDR3 cannot be located on it reliably, and the CDR3 follows TCRdb's listing. The chain couples TRBV11-2 to TRBJ1-5. Germline CDR1 reads SGHAT; CDR2 reads FQNNGV. The CDR3 is 13 amino acids in total, end residues counted. CDR3 region: CASSEDRNQPQPV.

The chain's CDR3 is CASSPGGQGDTQYF. The CDR3, as DNA: TGTGCCAGTAGCCCGGGAGGGCAGGGAGATACGCAGTATTTT. V is TRBV19 and J is TRBJ2-3; 8 nucleotides agree with TRBD2. J lost 5 bases, V lost 6 bases, and 7 bases had no gene match. This CDR3 is 14 amino acids long. Germline V CDR1 and CDR2: LNHDA, SQIVND (reference sequence). Complete variable domain (other parts from reference TRBV19 and TRBJ2-3): DGGITQSPKYLFRKEGQNVTLSCEQNLNHDAMYWYRQDPGQGLRLIYYSQIVNDFQKGDIAEGYSVSREKKESFPLTVTSAQKNPTAFYLCASSPGGQGDTQYFGPGTRLTVL.